The 27 T cell receptor beta chains given below trace back to one sample, sequenced in a study of cytomegalovirus exposure and HLA in healthy donors. PCR used 60 Vbeta primers and 13 Jbeta primers. Profiled with immunoSEQ multiplex PCR; TCRdb holds only in-frame clones, not every one. This table has about 150,000 clones, 75% to 90% appearing once. Sequencing used PBMCs. The receptors shown here come from a woman between 18 and 30 years old in good health and CMV-seronegative.

Only a few counts were recorded for this clone. The chain couples TRBV30 to TRBJ2-5; possibly TRBD1 for D (6 bases). Per germline, CDR1 GTSNPN and CDR2 SVGIG (reference sequence). This CDR3 is 19 amino acids long. Trimming took off 2 bases at V and 5 bases at J, with 30 bases between the two ends. Written as DNA, the CDR3 is TGTGCCTGGAGTAAGGTAGGGCCAAGGGTCAAAAGAAGGGGGGAGACCCAGTACTTC. It yields the protein CAWSKVGPRVKRRGETQYF.

The table lists this clone with a few counts. V is TRBV5-1 and J is TRBJ2-5, with 7 bases that match TRBD1. The CDR3 totals 14 residues. Germline V gene sequence: CDR1 SGHRS, CDR2 YFSETQ. Unmatched junction bases numbered 3, after V lost 2 bases and J lost 2 bases. The CDR3 loop reads CASSFWDRQETQYF. The CDR3 nucleotides are TGCGCCAGCAGCTTCTGGGACAGACAAGAGACCCAGTACTTC.

CDR3 loop: CASSLYAGGNNEQFF. The CDR3 nucleotides read TGTGCCAGCAGCTTATATGCGGGGGGAAACAATGAGCAGTTCTTC. The chain couples TRBV11-2 to TRBJ2-1, with 8 bases matching TRBD2. V dropped 2 bases and J dropped 5; count of bases not matched to a gene: 5. The germline V gene has CDR1 SGHAT and CDR2 FQNNGV. This CDR3 spans 15 amino acids.

V and J are TRBV5-1 and TRBJ2-5, with 8 bases that match TRBD1. Germline CDR1 is SGHRS and CDR2 is YFSETQ. This CDR3 region has 13 residues. Trimming removed 7 bases from V and 5 bases from J; junction bases left unmatched: 7. The CDR3 spells CASWTGLGETQYF. Written as DNA, the CDR3 is TGCGCCAGCTGGACAGGGCTGGGGGAGACCCAGTACTTC.

The chain couples TRBV29-1 to TRBJ2-3; D may be TRBD2 (7 bases). CDR3 length: 16 amino acids. Germline V gene data show CDR1 as SQVTM and CDR2 as ANQGSEA. The V end was cut by 8 bases, the J end by 1 base, with 22 bases between. The CDR3 is CSTRGGPGGRTDTQYF. Here the CDR3 DNA reads TGCAGCACGAGGGGGGGTCCGGGGGGTCGCACAGATACGCAGTATTTT.

CDR3 DNA: TGTGCCAGCAGTGAAGCCTTCACGGGAACCATCTACGAGCAGTACTTC. This sequence encodes CASSEAFTGTIYEQYF. The chain employs TRBV6-1 and TRBJ2-7; D might be TRBD2 (5 bases). The germline V gene has CDR1 MNHNS and CDR2 SASEGT. The CDR3 is 16 residues long. V dropped 0 bases and J dropped 3 bases, with 15 bases sitting between them.

The rearrangement links TRBV27 to TRBJ2-3; 8 nucleotides line up with TRBD2. Germline-derived CDR1 and CDR2 are MNHEY and SMNVEV (reference sequence). J gave up 0 bases and V 6 bases, and 5 bases lay outside the gene matches. The length of the CDR3 is 15 residues. The CDR3 DNA reads as TGTGCCAGCAGGCAACGGGGGGGGAGCACAGATACGCAGTATTTT. Amino acids: CASRQRGGSTDTQYF.

The V call is TRBV2, the J call TRBJ1-2, with D possibly matching TRBD1 (6 bases). The CDR3 contains 17 residues. The germline V gene encodes CDR1 SNHLY and CDR2 FYNNEI. V lost 4 bases, J lost 2 bases, and 20 bases lay in between. DNA for the CDR3: TGTGCCAGCAGTGTACCGGGACAAACCCTAAGAAACTATGGCTACACCTTC. This translates into CASSVPGQTLRNYGYTF.

The V and J genes are TRBV11-3 and TRBJ2-1; D gene unclear. V dropped 1 base and J dropped 7 bases, with 5 bases sitting between them. CDR1 SGHNT and CDR2 YENEEA come from the germline V gene. CDR3 size: 12 residues. DNA of the CDR3: TGTGCCAGCAGCTTAGGCAGTAATGAGCAGTTCTTC. Its protein is CASSLGSNEQFF.

The rearrangement uses TRBV2 and TRBJ1-1; no clear D gene. CDR1 SNHLY and CDR2 FYNNEI come from the germline V gene. CDR3 length: 13 residues. The germline V and J ends were trimmed by 4 bases and 0 bases, with 6 bases remaining between them. In nucleotides, the CDR3 is TGTGCCAGCAGTGCACTGTTGAACACTGAAGCTTTCTTT. Encoded protein: CASSALLNTEAFF.

This rearrangement joins TRBV27 to TRBJ2-7; 7 bases are a match to TRBD1. Germline V lookup: CDR1 MNHEY, CDR2 SMNVEV (reference sequence). J was trimmed by 3 bases and V by 5 bases; bases with no gene match: 10. The CDR3 spans 15 residues. CDR3 protein: CASSPTGENGYEQYF. DNA of the CDR3: TGTGCCAGCAGTCCAACAGGGGAGAACGGCTACGAGCAGTACTTC.

The CDR3 loop is CSVWGQGASGGYTF. Here the CDR3 DNA reads TGCAGCGTGTGGGGACAGGGGGCCTCGGGGGGCTACACCTTC. V and J are TRBV29-1 and TRBJ1-2; 12 positions agree with TRBD1. Unmatched junction bases numbered 10, after V lost 6 bases and J lost 8 bases. CDR3 length: 14 amino acids. Germline CDR1 and CDR2: SQVTM and ANQGSEA.

The chain has TRBV4-2 and TRBJ1-2; 8 bases match TRBD1. The V segment lost 6 bases and the J segment 0 bases; nucleotides outside the gene matches: 15. This CDR3 is built from 18 residues. Per germline, CDR1 LGHNA and CDR2 YNFKEQ. CDR3 sequence: CASRLYPRGRAANYGYTF. CDR3 DNA sequence: TGTGCCAGCAGACTGTATCCCAGGGGGCGGGCCGCTAACTATGGCTACACCTTC.

This clone was picked up a small number of times. The chain uses TRBV5-5 and TRBJ1-6; D uncertain. With 5 bases removed from V and 7 bases from J, the gap between germline ends came to 10 bases. The germline V gene has CDR1 SGHKS and CDR2 YYEKEE (reference sequence). The CDR3 loop spans 13 amino acids. The CDR3 loop reads CASSPVGNSPLHF. The CDR3 bases are TGTGCCAGCAGTCCCGTCGGGAATTCACCCCTCCACTTT.

The chain couples TRBV30 to TRBJ2-2, with TRBD1 identical over 12 bases. Looked up from germline, CDR1 is GTSNPN and CDR2 is SVGIG (reference sequence). The CDR3 sequence is 15 residues long. V shed 8 bases and J 7 bases; nucleotides not matched to a gene: 11. DNA of the CDR3: TGTGCCAGTCCGGGACAGGGGGCTCTCGGCGGGGAGCTGTTTTTT. Encoded protein: CASPGQGALGGELFF.

The chain recombines TRBV5-1 with TRBJ2-3, with TRBD2 identical over 15 bases. Germline CDR1 is SGHRS and CDR2 is YFSETQ. With 3 bases clipped from V and 3 bases from J, the junction kept 2 bases outside the gene matches. The CDR3 sequence is 16 residues long. The CDR3 DNA follows: TGCGCCAGCAGCTCCGGACTAGCGGGGGGGACAGATACGCAGTATTTT. It translates to CASSSGLAGGTDTQYF.

This rearrangement joins TRBV7-6 to TRBJ2-7, with TRBD2 as a possible D gene (6 bases). Germline V gene sequence: CDR1 SGHVS, CDR2 FNYEAQ. The CDR3 consists of 15 residues. The V gene lost 1 base and the J gene lost 4 bases, with 14 bases spanning the gap. DNA for the CDR3: TGTGCCAGCAGCTTAGTAAAACTGGGGGGATACGAGCAGTACTTC. It yields the protein CASSLVKLGGYEQYF.

The chain uses TRBV9 and TRBJ2-2; tentative D call: TRBD1 (6 bases). The germline CDR1 and CDR2 sequences are SGDLS and YYNGEE. V was trimmed by 2 bases and J by 7 bases, leaving 15 bases between them. The CDR3 is made up of 15 amino acids. The CDR3 nucleotides are TGTGCCAGCAGCGTTACAGGGACCCCCAACGGGGAGCTGTTTTTT. It encodes CASSVTGTPNGELFF.

This clone occurred once. The gene calls are TRBV29-1 and TRBJ2-7, with 8 bases that match TRBD1. Germline V lookup: CDR1 SQVTM, CDR2 ANQGSEA. The CDR3 has 13 residues. The junction had 4 bases not matched to a gene; V was cut back by 4 bases and J by 2 bases. The CDR3 nucleotides read TGCAGCGTTGCGGACAGGGATCCCTACGAGCAGTACTTC. Translated: CSVADRDPYEQYF.

The chain couples TRBV28 to TRBJ2-2, with TRBD2 matching 9 bases. This CDR3 has 15 residues. Germline V gives CDR1 MDHEN, CDR2 SYDVKM. V lost 3 bases to trimming and J lost 5 bases; unmatched junction nucleotides: 4. In nucleotides, the CDR3 is TGTGCCAGCAGTTTGGCCAGCGGGGGGACCGGGGAGCTGTTTTTT. It encodes CASSLASGGTGELFF.

V is TRBV15 and J is TRBJ2-2; possible D gene TRBD1, 6 bases. V lost 3 bases and J 5 bases, leaving 13 bases between the germline ends. CDR1 and CDR2 (germline): LNHNV, YYDKDF (reference sequence). The CDR3 totals 15 residues. The CDR3 DNA follows: TGTGCCACCAGCAGTGGGGGCAGGAGGACCGGGGAGCTGTTTTTT. Its protein is CATSSGGRRTGELFF.

The CDR3 sequence is CASALVGLGTEAFF. The CDR3 DNA follows: TGTGCCAGCGCCCTCGTCGGCCTAGGCACTGAAGCTTTCTTT. The chain has TRBV18 and TRBJ1-1, with unresolved D. Trimming removed 8 bases at V and 4 bases at J, with 17 bases between. The CDR3 length is 14 residues. In germline, CDR1 is KGHSH, CDR2 LQKENI.

The V call is TRBV6-1, the J call TRBJ1-2; a weak D match, TRBD1 (6 bases). Germline assignment: CDR1 MNHNS and CDR2 SASEGT. Trimming shortened V by 8 bases and J by 8 bases, and 21 bases separated the two germline ends. This CDR3 comprises 14 residues. CDR3 residues: CASEGHLPAWGYTF. The CDR3 nucleotides are TGTGCCAGCGAGGGACACCTGCCTGCATGGGGCTACACCTTC.

This rearrangement joins TRBV18 to TRBJ1-5; TRBD1 aligns across 10 bases. Germline-derived CDR1 and CDR2 are KGHSH and LQKENI. After removal of 4 bases from V and 6 bases from J, the junction contained 9 bases not matched to a gene. This CDR3 has 16 amino acids. The CDR3: CASSRFGQGDSQPQHF. The CDR3 DNA reads as TGTGCCAGCTCACGATTCGGACAGGGGGATAGTCAGCCCCAGCATTTT.

The chain carries TRBV5-4 and TRBJ1-1; 9 bases are shared with TRBD1. This CDR3 has 16 residues. V dropped 2 bases and J dropped 4; count of bases not matched to a gene: 9. The germline CDR1 and CDR2 sequences are SGHNT and YYREEE (reference sequence). Here the CDR3 reads CASSFGKGQGGTEAFF. In nucleotides, the CDR3 is TGTGCCAGCAGCTTTGGGAAGGGACAGGGCGGCACTGAAGCTTTCTTT. Filled out from reference TRBV5-4 and TRBJ1-1, the complete variable domain reads ETGVTQSPTHLIKTRGQQVTLRCSSQSGHNTVSWYQQALGQGPQFIFQYYREEENGRGNFPPRFSGLQFPNYSSELNVNALELDDSALYLCASSFGKGQGGTEAFFGQGTRLTVV.

This chain joins TRBV11-2 and TRBJ1-2, with D unresolved. In germline, CDR1 is SGHAT, CDR2 FQNNGV. The V gene lost 1 base and the J gene lost 2 bases, with 8 bases spanning the gap. The CDR3 consists of 14 residues. CDR3 nucleotide sequence: TGTGCCAGCAGCTTAGGGCTCGGGAACTATGGCTACACCTTC. Translated: CASSLGLGNYGYTF. The full variable domain, completed using reference TRBV11-2 and TRBJ1-2, is EAGVAQSPRYKIIEKRQSVAFWCNPISGHATLYWYQQILGQGPKLLIQFQNNGVVDDSQLPKDRFSAERLKGVDSTLKIQPAKLEDSAVYLCASSLGLGNYGYTFGSGTRLTVV.

This chain links TRBV14 with TRBJ2-1, with 8 nucleotides matching TRBD2. V lost 0 bases and J lost 9; bases outside the gene matches: 10. This CDR3 contains 16 residues. Germline lookup yields CDR1 SGHDN and CDR2 FVKESK. In DNA, the CDR3 is TGTGCCAGCAGCCAAGATATTGGGACTAGAAGCGGTGAGCAGTTCTTC. This codes for CASSQDIGTRSGEQFF.